This record concerns one T cell receptor beta chain sequence. The antigen is undetermined. CDR1 and CDR2 (germline): LGHNA, YNFKEQ. V was pared by 0 bases and J by 10 bases, with 13 bases between. The CDR3 is 14 residues long. Expressed TCRB transcripts were sequenced after all isolated RNA was converted to cDNA. Sequencing used immunoSEQ multiplex PCR; TCRdb keeps in-frame clones, though not all of them. This table has approximately 170,000 clones, roughly 8% appearing once. A single heparinised draw of roughly 100 mL on average was taken per donor. Naive, central memory, regulatory and stem cell-like memory cells within the CD4+ compartment were sorted using CD45RO/CCR7/CD25/CD127/CD95/CD27. The entry originates in a study of beta chain features in type 1 diabetes. General observations from the study: A moderate, significant TCRB CDR3 shortening appeared in type 1 diabetes across four CD4+ subsets.

This chain links TRBV4-2 with TRBJ2-1; D possibly corresponds to TRBD2 (6 bases). Sample: central memory CD4+ T cells from blood. This receptor was identified in a woman aged 40 to 50 with type 1 diabetes. The CDR3 reads CASSQDHGSLEQFF. In DNA form, the CDR3 reads TGTGCCAGCAGCCAAGATCACGGGAGTTTGGAGCAGTTCTTC.